This entry lists 27 T cell receptor beta chains sequenced from one sample in a study of cytomegalovirus exposure and HLA in healthy donors. Sequencing was performed with immunoSEQ multiplex PCR; in TCRdb, only in-frame clones are kept and a portion is missing. The sample includes some 140,000 clones, about 80% of them seen just once. Sequencing input: PBMCs. Every receptor here comes from a man aged 25-45 years in good health and CMV-seropositive.

The chain is built from TRBV11-2 and TRBJ2-7, with D perhaps TRBD1 (6 bases). Trimming shortened V by 2 bases and J by 3 bases, and 11 bases separated the two germline ends. This CDR3 comprises 14 residues. CDR1 SGHAT and CDR2 FQNNGV come from the germline V gene. In DNA, the CDR3 is TGTGCCAGCAGCTTAAGTAGGGGGTTCTACGAGCAGTACTTC. It encodes CASSLSRGFYEQYF.

CDR3 in DNA: TGCGCCAGCAGCCAAGCCCTTGGACTGCCCAATGAGCAGTTCTTC. Residues: CASSQALGLPNEQFF. The chain has TRBV4-1 and TRBJ2-1, with D maybe TRBD2 (5 bases). V lost 1 base to trimming and J lost 6 bases, with 13 bases between them. Germline loops: CDR1 MGHRA, CDR2 YSYEKL. This CDR3 spans 15 amino acids.

Details on this clone: One end of the junction does not line up with germline, which may come from a read error. The chain has TRBV2 and TRBJ1-1, with a tentative D call TRBD1 (6 bases). Germline CDR1 reads SNHLY; CDR2 reads FYNNEI. The length of the CDR3 is 13 residues. CDR3 in DNA: TGTGCCACCCAGGACAGCTCGAACACTGAGGCTTTCTTT. It translates to CATQDSSNTEAFF.

This clone was found once. The rearrangement links TRBV5-8 to TRBJ2-3; TRBD2 agrees at 13 bases. Germline assignment: CDR1 SGHTS and CDR2 YDEGEE. J was trimmed by 6 bases and V by 4 bases; bases with no gene match: 5. The CDR3 is 15 residues long. The CDR3 region has the DNA TGTGCCAGCAGCCCACGGACTAGCGGGAGTGATACGCAGTATTTT. Translated, it gives CASSPRTSGSDTQYF.

The J gene is TRBJ1-2, the V gene TRBV19; 9 bases fit TRBD1. V lost 6 bases, J lost 2 bases, and 4 bases stayed unmatched. Germline V CDR1 and CDR2: LNHDA, SQIVND (reference sequence). The CDR3 is 14 residues long. The CDR3 loop reads CASRGQGPNYGYTF. CDR3 coding DNA: TGTGCCAGTAGAGGACAGGGGCCCAACTATGGCTACACCTTC.

The CDR3 DNA reads TGTGCCAGCAGTTATCAGAGGGAACCCCTCCACTTT. Protein: CASSYQREPLHF. The chain couples TRBV6-1 to TRBJ1-6; unclear D gene. Germline V gene sequence: CDR1 MNHNS, CDR2 SASEGT. The CDR3 is 12 amino acids. V lost 5 bases to trimming and J lost 12 bases, with 11 bases between them.

This clone was seen once. The chain carries TRBV19 and TRBJ2-3; 8 nucleotides line up with TRBD2. CDR3 length: 14 amino acids. Germline V gene data show CDR1 as LNHDA and CDR2 as SQIVND (reference sequence). J was trimmed by 1 base and V by 6 bases; bases with no gene match: 3. CDR3 residues: CASRRAGGTDTQYF. The CDR3 DNA sequence: TGTGCCAGTAGAAGAGCGGGGGGCACAGATACGCAGTATTTT.

This CDR3 is CASRGAVYGYTF. In DNA, the CDR3 is TGCGCCAGCAGGGGGGCAGTCTATGGCTACACCTTC. The chain couples TRBV4-1 to TRBJ1-2, with a tentative D call TRBD1 (6 bases). The V end lost 6 bases, the J end lost 4 bases, and 9 bases lay between the germline ends. The length of the CDR3 is 12 residues. CDR1 is MGHRA, CDR2 YSYEKL, per germline.

The V call is TRBV18, the J call TRBJ1-1; 9 positions agree with TRBD1. Germline loops: CDR1 KGHSH, CDR2 LQKENI. This CDR3 is built from 15 residues. J lost 4 bases, V lost 8 bases, and 11 bases had no gene match. The CDR3 sequence: CASGQGLMVGTEAFF. The CDR3 DNA is TGTGCCAGCGGACAGGGGTTGATGGTTGGCACTGAAGCTTTCTTT. Based on the CDR3 plus reference TRBV18 and TRBJ1-1, the full variable domain is NAGVMQNPRHLVRRRGQEARLRCSPMKGHSHVYWYRQLPEEGLKFMVYLQKENIIDESGMPKERFSAEFPKEGPSILRIQQVVRGDSAAYFCASGQGLMVGTEAFFGQGTRLTVV.

V gene TRBV6-5 combines with J gene TRBJ1-2, with D perhaps matching TRBD1 (5 bases). This CDR3 is built from 12 residues. CDR1 and CDR2 from the germline V gene are MNHEY and SVGAGI. V was pared by 6 bases and J by 2 bases, with 7 bases between. CDR3 coding DNA: TGTGCCAGCAGGGACACGAACTATGGCTACACCTTC. It translates to CASRDTNYGYTF.

The chain employs TRBV5-4 and TRBJ2-3, with a tentative D call TRBD2 (5 bases). Germline-derived CDR1 and CDR2 are SGHNT and YYREEE (reference sequence). The length of the CDR3 is 15 residues. V was clipped by 1 base and J by 0 bases, with 9 bases between them. The DNA for the CDR3 is TGTGCCAGCAGCTTGTATGGGGAGAGCACAGATACGCAGTATTTT. This gives the protein CASSLYGESTDTQYF.

The DNA for the CDR3 is TGCGCCAGCAGCTTTCGACTAGCGGGAGTGGAGACCCAGTACTTC. Translated, it gives CASSFRLAGVETQYF. The chain links TRBV5-1 to TRBJ2-5, with TRBD2 identical over 12 bases. Germline CDR1 SGHRS, CDR2 YFSETQ. The trim removed 2 bases at V and 5 bases at J, leaving 4 bases unmatched. The CDR3 contains 15 residues. Complete variable domain (other parts from reference TRBV5-1 and TRBJ2-5): KAGVTQTPRYLIKTRGQQVTLSCSPISGHRSVSWYQQTPGQGLQFLFEYFSETQRNKGNFPGRFSGRQFSNSRSEMNVSTLELGDSALYLCASSFRLAGVETQYFGPGTRLLVL.

This chain uses TRBV18 with TRBJ1-4; 8 bases are a match to TRBD1. This CDR3 is 15 amino acids long. Germline CDR1 KGHSH, CDR2 LQKENI. Losses at the gene ends were 2 bases for V and 4 bases for J; bases not matched to a gene: 3. CDR3 in DNA: TGTGCCAGCTCACCATTTACAGGGGGTAATGAAAAACTGTTTTTT. It is translated as CASSPFTGGNEKLFF.

The chain employs TRBV6-1 and TRBJ1-1, with unresolved D. Per the germline V gene, CDR1 is MNHNS and CDR2 is SASEGT. V lost 1 base and J 7 bases, leaving 7 bases between the germline ends. This CDR3 region has 12 residues. CDR3 in DNA: TGTGCCAGCAGTGAAGTAGTATTTGAAGCTTTCTTT. Encoded protein: CASSEVVFEAFF.

This sequence joins TRBV11-1 and TRBJ2-7; TRBD2 aligns across 7 bases. V shed 3 bases and J 2 bases; nucleotides not matched to a gene: 7. Germline loops: CDR1 SGHAT, CDR2 FQDESV (reference sequence). The CDR3 is 15 amino acids. The CDR3 loop reads CASSLVGGSAYEQYF. In DNA form, the CDR3 reads TGTGCCAGCAGCTTGGTTGGCGGGAGTGCCTACGAGCAGTACTTC.

The gene calls are TRBV5-1 and TRBJ1-2, with 8 bases matching TRBD1. Germline CDR1 is SGHRS and CDR2 is YFSETQ. The CDR3 spans 15 residues. After removal of 0 bases from V and 6 bases from J, the junction contained 7 bases not matched to a gene. CDR3 nucleotide sequence: TGCGCCAGCAGCTTGGAATTCGGACAGGGTGATGGCTACACCTTC. Translating it yields CASSLEFGQGDGYTF.

The V and J genes are TRBV6-5 and TRBJ1-1; D is perhaps TRBD1 (6 bases). Germline CDR1 reads MNHEY; CDR2 reads SVGAGI. The CDR3 loop spans 15 amino acids. Trimming pared 2 bases from V and 4 bases from J, leaving 14 bases between. CDR3: CASSYLARGATEAFF. The DNA for the CDR3 is TGTGCCAGCAGTTACCTAGCCCGGGGGGCCACTGAAGCTTTCTTT.

This CDR3 reads CSVSLQTGSPLHF. The CDR3 DNA is TGCAGCGTAAGCTTACAGACAGGTTCACCCCTCCACTTT. V and J are TRBV29-1 and TRBJ1-6, with D perhaps TRBD1 (6 bases). The V and J ends lost 6 bases and 9 bases respectively, with 15 bases between them. The CDR3 consists of 13 residues. Germline CDR1 and CDR2: SQVTM and ANQGSEA.

The chain has TRBV9 and TRBJ2-1; TRBD2 agrees at 8 bases. Germline V gene sequence: CDR1 SGDLS, CDR2 YYNGEE. The CDR3 length is 20 residues. V lost 3 bases and J lost 4; bases outside the gene matches: 21. CDR3 loop: CASSDRPLEGGGGRYNEQFF. For the CDR3, the DNA is TGTGCCAGCAGCGACCGTCCTCTAGAGGGGGGCGGGGGGCGTTACAATGAGCAGTTCTTC.

The chain carries TRBV7-2 and TRBJ2-1; 9 nucleotides align to TRBD2. V lost 6 bases to trimming and J lost 10 bases; unmatched junction nucleotides: 13. The CDR3 runs to 15 residues. The germline V gene has CDR1 SGHTA and CDR2 FQGNSA. DNA of the CDR3: TGTGCCAGCAGGAAGAGCGGCGGGGGGGCGGGGGAGCAGTTCTTC. It encodes CASRKSGGGAGEQFF.

This clone was observed a few times. This chain connects TRBV10-3 to TRBJ1-2; 8 bases agree with TRBD1. CDR3 length: 11 residues. The ends lost 10 bases at V and 8 bases at J; junction bases unmatched: 6. Germline assignment: CDR1 ENHRY and CDR2 SYGVKD. CDR3 sequence: CANQGAQGYTF. CDR3 DNA sequence: TGTGCCAATCAGGGGGCGCAGGGCTACACCTTC.

This rearrangement joins TRBV5-4 to TRBJ2-5; 11 positions match TRBD2. Per the germline V gene, CDR1 is SGHNT and CDR2 is YYREEE (reference sequence). With V trimmed by 3 bases and J by 3 bases, 7 bases remained unmatched. The CDR3 is made up of 16 amino acids. CDR3 DNA sequence: TGTGCCAGCAGCTCGGGACTAGCGGAGCCAAAAGAGACCCAGTACTTC. It encodes CASSSGLAEPKETQYF.

This clone was recorded a few times. J is TRBJ2-2 and V is TRBV18; TRBD1 is a possible D gene (6 bases). CDR3 size: 17 residues. V lost 3 bases to trimming and J lost 6 bases, with 20 bases between them. The germline V gene encodes CDR1 KGHSH and CDR2 LQKENI. The CDR3 region is CASSPIRTDWTAGELFF. In DNA, the CDR3 is TGTGCCAGCTCACCGATTCGGACAGACTGGACGGCCGGGGAGCTGTTTTTT.

The V gene is TRBV4-1, the J gene TRBJ1-1; D might be TRBD1 (6 bases). The germline gives CDR1 MGHRA, CDR2 YSYEKL. The CDR3 has 13 residues. With 3 bases removed from V and 1 base from J, the gap between germline ends came to 6 bases. CDR3 nucleotide sequence: TGCGCCAGCAGCCAGACAGGGAACACTGAAGCTTTCTTT. It specifies CASSQTGNTEAFF.

This clone was seen a single time. The rearrangement joins TRBV2 to TRBJ1-1, with a possible D match to TRBD1 (5 bases). CDR3 length equals 16 residues. Germline V gene lookup returns CDR1 SNHLY and CDR2 FYNNEI. V dropped 1 base and J dropped 11 bases, with 23 bases sitting between them. The CDR3 DNA is TGTGCCAGCAGTGAAGAAGGGCGGAGGGGTCTAGTGTTTGCTTTCTTT. It codes for CASSEEGRRGLVFAFF.

This clone was recorded a few times. V usage is TRBV5-1 and J usage is TRBJ2-3; possible D gene TRBD2, 6 bases. Germline V lookup: CDR1 SGHRS, CDR2 YFSETQ. The CDR3 consists of 16 residues. Trimming cost V 0 bases and J 1 base, with 12 bases left between them. The CDR3 loop reads CASSLGRGTGTDTQYF. For the CDR3, the DNA is TGCGCCAGCAGCTTGGGGCGGGGCACTGGCACAGATACGCAGTATTTT.

The chain links TRBV6-5 to TRBJ1-6, with D possibly matching TRBD1 (6 bases). The germline V gene has CDR1 MNHEY and CDR2 SVGAGI. This CDR3 region has 15 residues. The V gene lost 6 bases and the J gene lost 7 bases, with 16 bases spanning the gap. The CDR3 bases are TGTGCCAGCAGCCCCTCCGGGACAATCAATTCACCCCTCCACTTT. It encodes CASSPSGTINSPLHF.